This T cell receptor beta chain was documented in a study of regulatory T cells in long-lasting Graves disease. Germline-derived CDR1 and CDR2 are MNHEY and SMNVEV (reference sequence). This CDR3 spans 17 amino acids. V shed 0 bases and J shed 6 bases, with 17 bases lying between them. Time point: newly diagnosed GD, antithyroid drugs for less than 3 months. The authors made the TCR library using RNA they extracted from PBMCs. For TCR beta, libraries came from iRepertoire HTBI primers and Arm-PCR of CDR3 regions. TCRdb itself ran the multiplex PCR reads through MiXCR, one entry per CDR3 protein. The sample lists around 400,000 distinct CDR3 sequences; roughly 16% were seen once. This clonotype was detected many times.

The source material was peripheral blood mononuclear cells (PBMCs), sampled at new diagnosis, from a patient treated with antithyroid drugs. This TCR derives from a female donor with Graves disease. V gene TRBV27 combines with J gene TRBJ2-2; D is uncertain. DNA for the CDR3: TGTGCCAGCAGTTTATCCCTTGCGATCTCTAAGGCCGGGGAGCTGTTTTTT. Amino acids: CASSLSLAISKAGELFF.